This T cell receptor beta chain was documented in a study of cytotoxic CD8 clonotypes in ibrutinib-treated CLL. Across the study: The patient breakdown showed approximately ten relapsed/refractory and around 16 treatment-naive cases, with 17 IGHV unmutated.

PBMCs that had been cryopreserved were the source of about 2 micrograms of genomic DNA for TCR beta libraries. Repertoires were generated with immunoSEQ multiplex PCR, while TCRdb's copy carries only in-frame clones and drops some. The sample has about 200,000 clones; roughly 72% are singletons. V lost 5 bases to trimming and J lost 8 bases, with 25 bases between them. Germline values: CDR1 SGHTA, CDR2 FQGTGA. The length of the CDR3 is 17 residues. The sequenced sample was PBMCs, obtained after 24 months of ibrutinib treatment. The sequence derives from a human donor with chronic lymphocytic leukemia. The V call is TRBV7-3, the J call TRBJ2-1; D is unclear. CDR3 sequence (DNA): TGTGCCAGCAGCCCCCTTTCTGGCCCCGGGTTTTTACATGAGCAGTTCTTC. Amino acid sequence: CASSPLSGPGFLHEQFF.